This T cell receptor (beta chain) stems from a study of CD8 T cells in Susac syndrome. V shed 6 bases and J shed 4 bases, with 15 bases lying between them. This CDR3 spans 14 amino acids. Per germline, CDR1 MNHEY and CDR2 SMNVEV (reference sequence). The authors reverse transcribed roughly 0.5 to 1 ug RNA with random hexamers. Amplification of TCR beta CDR3 spanned 54 Vbeta and 13 Jbeta via immunoSEQ multiplex PCR. One entry per CDR3 protein, called by TCRdb with MiXCR from the immunoSEQ multiplex PCR reads. This sample has 55,000 to 85,000 distinct CDR3 sequences, with just over 95% found just once. The sample consisted of CD4+ T cells from PBMCs. This clonotype was obtained from a human donor with multiple sclerosis. The chain links TRBV27 to TRBJ2-5, with D perhaps matching TRBD2 (6 bases). CDR3 loop: CASSQTRGGETQYF. The CDR3 region has the DNA TGTGCCAGCAGCCAGACTAGGGGCGGAGAGACCCAGTACTTC.